One sample yielded the 26 T cell receptor beta chains listed below, sequenced in a study of T cells in localized non-small cell lung cancer. Profiling relied on immunoSEQ multiplex PCR, and the TCRdb table lists in-frame clones only, not all of them. The data contain about 11,000 clones, 70% to 90% of them singletons. Sequencing was performed on peripheral blood, taken before any cancer treatment. These TCRs come from a male donor aged 60 or over with stage I lung adenocarcinoma.

This rearrangement joins TRBV28 to TRBJ2-5, with 7 bases that match TRBD1. In germline, CDR1 is MDHEN, CDR2 SYDVKM. After removal of 5 bases from V and 5 bases from J, the junction contained 8 bases not matched to a gene. The CDR3 contains 14 residues. The CDR3 bases are TGTGCCAGCAGTAGGACAGGTGCATCGGAGACCCAGTACTTC. Encoded protein: CASSRTGASETQYF.

The chain couples TRBV28 to TRBJ1-5; TRBD1 matches at 8 bases. After removal of 10 bases from V and 5 bases from J, the junction contained 4 bases not matched to a gene. In germline, CDR1 is MDHEN, CDR2 SYDVKM. CDR3 length: 12 residues. CDR3 amino acids: CATGQGHQPQHF. CDR3 nucleotide sequence: TGTGCCACCGGACAGGGCCATCAGCCCCAGCATTTT.

The genes are TRBV6-5 and TRBJ1-4; D may be TRBD1 (5 bases). CDR1 and CDR2 from the germline V gene are MNHEY and SVGAGI. V lost 6 bases and J lost 12, with 20 bases in between. The CDR3 is 14 residues long. The CDR3 protein is CASSQGPWWSELFF. The CDR3 DNA sequence: TGTGCCAGCAGCCAGGGACCCTGGTGGTCGGAACTGTTTTTT.

The V gene is TRBV11-3, the J gene TRBJ2-5; TRBD1 might be the D (6 bases). The CDR3 has 15 residues. Germline V gene data show CDR1 as SGHNT and CDR2 as YENEEA. The V end lost 4 bases, the J end lost 5 bases, and 17 bases lay between the germline ends. The CDR3 loop reads CASSSRTEGLETQYF. CDR3 nucleotides: TGTGCCAGCAGCTCCCGGACAGAGGGTTTGGAGACCCAGTACTTC.

The V call is TRBV5-1, the J call TRBJ2-5; perhaps D is TRBD1 or TRBD2 (6 bases each). CDR3 length: 15 residues. The germline V gene has CDR1 SGHRS and CDR2 YFSETQ. V lost 0 bases and J 4 bases, leaving 13 bases between the germline ends. The CDR3 nucleotides are TGCGCCAGCAGCTTGGAACTTCGGGGGCGAGAGACCCAGTACTTC. Protein sequence: CASSLELRGRETQYF.

V and J are TRBV18 and TRBJ2-1; tentatively, D is TRBD1 (6 bases). CDR1 KGHSH and CDR2 LQKENI come from the germline V gene. The CDR3 extends over 15 amino acids. V gave up 0 bases and J gave up 2 bases, with 8 bases separating them. The CDR3 DNA follows: TGTGCCAGCTCACCACCACAGGGTCCCTACAATGAGCAGTTCTTC. This translates into CASSPPQGPYNEQFF.

The CDR3 is CASSLTFTGELQETQYF. The CDR3, as DNA: TGTGCCAGCAGCTTAACTTTTACGGGGGAGCTCCAAGAGACCCAGTACTTC. V usage is TRBV11-1 and J usage is TRBJ2-5; TRBD2 might be the D (6 bases). Trimming left V 2 bases short and J 1 base short, with 17 bases between. The CDR3 is 17 amino acids. Germline V gene data show CDR1 as SGHAT and CDR2 as FQDESV (reference sequence).

The V and J genes are TRBV6-4 and TRBJ1-4, with D possibly TRBD1 on 5 matching bases. Trimming removed 10 bases at V and 5 bases at J, with 20 bases between. The CDR3 is made up of 15 amino acids. CDR1 and CDR2 (germline): MRHNA, SNTAGT. DNA of the CDR3: TGTGCCACCAAACCAGGGCTTGGGGAAAATGAAAAACTGTTTTTT. Its protein product is CATKPGLGENEKLFF.

The rearrangement uses TRBV18 and TRBJ1-6, with D unclear. V dropped 6 bases and J dropped 8 bases, with 17 bases sitting between them. Looked up from germline, CDR1 is KGHSH and CDR2 is LQKENI. The CDR3 is 15 amino acids. The CDR3 spells CASSGEGSDHSPLHF. In nucleotides, the CDR3 is TGTGCCAGCTCCGGAGAGGGCAGCGATCATTCACCCCTCCACTTT.

This chain joins TRBV10-1 and TRBJ2-7, with D possibly being TRBD1 or TRBD2 (5 bases each). The CDR3 runs 14 residues. The V and J ends lost 4 bases and 2 bases respectively, with 12 bases between them. Germline V gene lookup returns CDR1 WNHNN and CDR2 SYGVQD (reference sequence). This chain's CDR3 is CASSGWDLAYEQYF. In nucleotides, the CDR3 is TGCGCCAGCAGTGGTTGGGACCTCGCCTACGAGCAGTACTTC.

This chain connects TRBV2 to TRBJ2-3; either TRBD1 or TRBD2 may supply D (5 bases each). Deletions cut 1 base from V and 1 base from J, with 9 bases between. The V gene's germline CDR1 is SNHLY and CDR2 FYNNEI. CDR3 length equals 15 residues. The DNA for the CDR3 is TGTGCCAGCAGTGAAGGGATGGGACGCACAGATACGCAGTATTTT. It encodes CASSEGMGRTDTQYF.

V and J are TRBV7-9 and TRBJ2-5; no reliable D call. Trimming left V 0 bases short and J 5 bases short, with 7 bases between. This CDR3 has 13 residues. CDR1 is SEHNR and CDR2 is FQNEAQ in the germline V gene (reference sequence). The CDR3: CASSLALLETQYF. In DNA, the CDR3 is TGTGCCAGCAGCTTAGCACTTTTGGAGACCCAGTACTTC. The variable domain in full, completed from reference TRBV7-9 and TRBJ2-5, reads DTGVSQNPRHKITKRGQNVTFRCDPISEHNRLYWYRQTLGQGPEFLTYFQNEAQLEKSRLLSDRFSAERPKGSFSTLEIQRTEQGDSAMYLCASSLALLETQYFGPGTRLLVL.

This sequence joins TRBV11-1 and TRBJ2-5, with 7 nucleotides matching TRBD2. Trimming removed 5 bases from V and 2 bases from J; junction bases left unmatched: 8. The CDR3 covers 15 residues. The germline V gene encodes CDR1 SGHAT and CDR2 FQDESV (reference sequence). The CDR3 DNA reads TGTGCCAGCAGCGTACGGGGGGTGTGGCAAGAGACCCAGTACTTC. Translating it yields CASSVRGVWQETQYF.

The chain recombines TRBV19 with TRBJ1-6; perhaps TRBD1 as D (6 bases). CDR1 LNHDA and CDR2 SQIVND come from the germline V gene (reference sequence). This CDR3 spans 14 amino acids. Trimming removed 10 bases at V and 8 bases at J, with 18 bases between. CDR3 region: CATADRPLDSPLHF. CDR3 nucleotide sequence: TGTGCCACGGCAGACAGGCCACTTGATTCACCCCTCCACTTT. Filled out from reference TRBV19 and TRBJ1-6, the complete variable domain reads DGGITQSPKYLFRKEGQNVTLSCEQNLNHDAMYWYRQDPGQGLRLIYYSQIVNDFQKGDIAEGYSVSREKKESFPLTVTSAQKNPTAFYLCATADRPLDSPLHFGNGTRLTVT.

The sample holds one count of this clone. The chain links TRBV6-1 to TRBJ2-1; 10 positions match TRBD2. This CDR3 contains 11 residues. The germline V gene encodes CDR1 MNHNS and CDR2 SASEGT. Trimming cost V 10 bases and J 13 bases; bases outside gene matches: 7. The CDR3 DNA reads as TGTGCCACAACCCTAGCGGGGGTCCAGTTCTTC. Protein product: CATTLAGVQFF.

This sequence joins TRBV6-5 and TRBJ1-2; 8 nucleotides line up with TRBD1. The CDR3 sequence is 14 residues long. The germline V gene has CDR1 MNHEY and CDR2 SVGAGI. Losses at the gene ends were 6 bases for V and 2 bases for J; bases not matched to a gene: 5. This CDR3 is CASREQGGNYGYTF. The CDR3 DNA is TGTGCCAGCAGAGAACAGGGGGGAAACTATGGCTACACCTTC.

The V and J genes are TRBV5-5 and TRBJ2-7, with 9 positions matching TRBD1. The CDR3 has 13 residues. The germline V gene encodes CDR1 SGHKS and CDR2 YYEKEE (reference sequence). V was clipped by 3 bases and J by 6 bases; unmatched bases: 4. The CDR3 sequence is CASSSGTGLEQYF. The CDR3 bases are TGTGCCAGCAGCTCCGGGACAGGGCTCGAGCAGTACTTC.

CDR3 DNA sequence: TGTGCCAGCTCAGCTCGACAGGGGAACACTGAAGCTTTCTTT. The encoded protein is CASSARQGNTEAFF. The rearrangement links TRBV18 to TRBJ1-1, with 7 nucleotides matching TRBD1. The CDR3 covers 14 residues. V was pared by 5 bases and J by 1 base, with 4 bases of the junction left unmatched. Per the germline V gene, CDR1 is KGHSH and CDR2 is LQKENI.

This chain uses TRBV4-3 with TRBJ2-2; D perhaps matches TRBD1 (5 bases). This CDR3 region has 16 residues. Looked up from germline, CDR1 is LGHNA and CDR2 is YSLEER. Trimming stripped 0 bases from V and 1 base from J, with 9 bases between. The chain's CDR3 is CASSQDFRVNTGELFF. In nucleotides, the CDR3 is TGCGCCAGCAGCCAAGATTTCAGGGTGAACACCGGGGAGCTGTTTTTT.

This rearrangement joins TRBV28 to TRBJ2-2, with D possibly matching TRBD1 (6 bases). Germline CDR1 is MDHEN and CDR2 is SYDVKM. This CDR3 spans 15 amino acids. V was pared by 2 bases and J by 6 bases, with 13 bases between. The CDR3 sequence is CASSLRQGFPGELFF. The CDR3 DNA sequence: TGTGCCAGCAGTTTACGGCAGGGGTTCCCCGGGGAGCTGTTTTTT.

This chain connects TRBV19 to TRBJ2-1, with no clear D. Germline CDR1 is LNHDA and CDR2 is SQIVND (reference sequence). Deletions cut 4 bases from V and 13 bases from J, with 20 bases between. This CDR3 has 14 residues. CDR3 sequence (DNA): TGTGCCAGTAGTACCAACCCCGACCCAAGAGCACAGTTCTTC. As protein: CASSTNPDPRAQFF.

The chain recombines TRBV19 with TRBJ1-1; D might be TRBD1 (5 bases). Germline lookup yields CDR1 LNHDA and CDR2 SQIVND (reference sequence). The CDR3 runs 14 residues. V was shortened by 5 bases and J by 4 bases, with 14 bases between the two germline ends. In DNA, the CDR3 is TGTGCCAGTAGTCTTTGGGACGGACGCACTGAAGCTTTCTTT. Amino acids: CASSLWDGRTEAFF. Using reference TRBV19 and TRBJ1-1 for the parts outside the CDR3, the full variable domain is DGGITQSPKYLFRKEGQNVTLSCEQNLNHDAMYWYRQDPGQGLRLIYYSQIVNDFQKGDIAEGYSVSREKKESFPLTVTSAQKNPTAFYLCASSLWDGRTEAFFGQGTRLTVV.

The CDR3 sequence: CASSQSGYSPLHF. The CDR3 DNA sequence: TGTGCCAGCAGCCAAAGCGGATATTCACCCCTCCACTTT. The V call is TRBV4-2, the J call TRBJ1-6, with unresolved D. Germline assignment: CDR1 LGHNA and CDR2 YNFKEQ. V was trimmed by 2 bases and J by 8 bases, leaving 7 bases between them. The CDR3 length is 13 residues.

This chain joins TRBV2 and TRBJ1-6; no clear D gene. The germline gives CDR1 SNHLY, CDR2 FYNNEI. CDR3 length: 15 amino acids. The ends were cut back, 4 bases at V and 7 bases at J, with 14 bases in the middle. CDR3 sequence reads: CASSAEVSSNSPLHF. The CDR3 DNA reads as TGTGCCAGCAGTGCAGAAGTGTCTTCCAATTCACCCCTCCACTTT.

The genes are TRBV7-2 and TRBJ2-2; 7 positions agree with TRBD1. The V gene's germline CDR1 is SGHTA and CDR2 FQGNSA. The length of the CDR3 is 18 residues. Losses at the gene ends were 1 base for V and 5 bases for J; bases not matched to a gene: 13. The CDR3 loop reads CASSLVAQSGTVTGELFF. In DNA form, the CDR3 reads TGTGCCAGCAGCTTAGTCGCTCAGTCCGGGACAGTAACCGGGGAGCTGTTTTTT. The entire variable domain, with the rest obtained from reference TRBV7-2 and TRBJ2-2, is as follows: GAGVSQSPSNKVTEKGKDVELRCDPISGHTALYWYRQSLGQGLEFLIYFQGNSAPDKSGLPSDRFSAERTGGSVSTLTIQRTQQEDSAVYLCASSLVAQSGTVTGELFFGEGSRLTVL.

The J gene is TRBJ1-1, the V gene TRBV7-9; D gene uncertain. V dropped 3 bases and J dropped 1 base, with 6 bases sitting between them. The CDR3 totals 13 residues. CDR1 and CDR2 (germline): SEHNR, FQNEAQ (reference sequence). The CDR3, as DNA: TGTGCCAGCAGCTTCACAGAGAACACTGAAGCTTTCTTT. It translates to CASSFTENTEAFF.